Shown below are 20 T cell receptor beta chains from a single sample sequenced in a study of regulatory T cells in long-lasting Graves disease. Arm-PCR of CDR3 regions with iRepertoire HTBI primers generated TCR beta libraries. TCRdb fed the multiplex PCR reads into MiXCR, producing one record per CDR3 protein. The sample lists around 330,000 distinct CDR3 sequences, more than 15% seen once, with about two fifths in the top ten. Stated time point: newly diagnosed GD, antithyroid drugs for less than 3 months. Following extraction of RNA from PBMCs, that RNA was used to make the TCR library. The specimen comprised peripheral blood mononuclear cells (PBMCs), sampled at new diagnosis, from a patient treated with antithyroid drugs. The source is a female donor with Graves disease.

This clonotype was recorded many times. This rearrangement joins TRBV12-3 or TRBV12-4 to TRBJ2-3; D unclear. Trimming shortened V by 5 bases and J by 10 bases, and 13 bases separated the two germline ends. The CDR3 extends over 12 amino acids. Here the CDR3 reads CASSNGPDPQYF. The CDR3 nucleotides are TGTGCCAGCAGTAACGGACCGGATCCGCAGTATTTT.

This clonotype was seen many times. The chain uses TRBV5-1 and TRBJ2-5, with 7 bases fitting TRBD1. CDR3 length: 14 amino acids. CDR1 is SGHRS, CDR2 YFSETQ, per germline. Trimming removed 4 bases from V and 4 bases from J; junction bases left unmatched: 7. The CDR3 reads CASSQGGPGETQYF. CDR3 nucleotide sequence: TGCGCCAGCAGCCAAGGGGGCCCGGGAGAGACCCAGTACTTC.

This clonotype occurred a few times. The chain carries TRBV5-4 and TRBJ2-5; TRBD1 matches at 7 bases. The CDR3 contains 15 residues. Per the germline V gene, CDR1 is SGHNT and CDR2 is YYREEE (reference sequence). V dropped 5 bases and J dropped 4; count of bases not matched to a gene: 11. This CDR3 reads CASSRGDRDTETQYF. The CDR3 DNA sequence: TGTGCCAGCAGTCGCGGTGACAGGGATACAGAGACCCAGTACTTC.

Only a few counts were recorded for this clonotype. This sequence joins TRBV7-9 and TRBJ2-3; D remains unclear. CDR3 length equals 14 residues. Deletions cut 2 bases from V and 2 bases from J, with 8 bases between. Looked up from germline, CDR1 is SEHNR and CDR2 is FQNEAQ (reference sequence). The CDR3 spells CASSLMLDTDTQYF. In DNA form, the CDR3 reads TGTGCCAGCAGCTTAATGCTAGACACAGATACGCAGTATTTT.

A few counts support this clonotype. The chain recombines TRBV11-2 with TRBJ2-7, with D unclear. Per the germline V gene, CDR1 is SGHAT and CDR2 is FQNNGV. V dropped 4 bases and J dropped 0 bases, with 10 bases sitting between them. The CDR3 totals 14 residues. This CDR3 reads CASSSDPNSYEQYF. CDR3 in DNA: TGTGCCAGCAGCTCCGACCCTAACTCCTACGAGCAGTACTTC.

Comment on this clonotype: The junction differs from germline at one of its ends, possibly a read error. The V gene is TRBV11-1, the J gene TRBJ2-5; D gene unclear. There are 15 residues in the CDR3. CDR1 SGHAT and CDR2 FQDESV come from the germline V gene (reference sequence). The CDR3 protein is CASSLAWSNQGTQYF. CDR3 DNA: TGTGCCAGCAGCTTAGCGTGGTCCAACCAAGGGACCCAGTACTTC.

The rearrangement links TRBV11-2 to TRBJ2-1; D is perhaps TRBD1 (5 bases). CDR3 length equals 15 residues. V lost 1 base and J 2 bases, leaving 9 bases between the germline ends. Germline CDR1 and CDR2: SGHAT and FQNNGV. CDR3 sequence (DNA): TGTGCCAGCAGCTTAGGACGGACACCCTACAATGAGCAGTTCTTC. It codes for CASSLGRTPYNEQFF.

This clonotype has more than one count but fewer than ten. The V call is TRBV12-3 or TRBV12-4, the J call TRBJ2-6, with no clear D. This CDR3 comprises 17 residues. V lost 5 bases, J lost 0 bases, and 14 bases lay in between. The CDR3 reads CASSPFSRLSGANVLTF. CDR3 sequence (DNA): TGTGCCAGCAGTCCCTTTTCCCGACTCTCTGGGGCCAACGTCCTGACTTTC.

This clonotype was picked up many times. The chain combines TRBV28 with TRBJ2-4, with D possibly TRBD2 on 6 matching bases. V was cut by 5 bases and J by 0 bases, with 11 bases left in between. CDR1 MDHEN and CDR2 SYDVKM come from the germline V gene. This CDR3 has 15 amino acids. The CDR3 loop reads CASSTPGLAKNIQYF. The CDR3 nucleotides are TGTGCCAGCAGTACTCCGGGACTAGCCAAAAACATTCAGTACTTC.

The chain employs TRBV18 and TRBJ1-2; TRBD1 matches at 12 bases. This CDR3 is built from 14 residues. The V gene end was trimmed by 7 bases and the J gene end by 6 bases; junction bases not matched to a gene: 6. Germline V gene lookup returns CDR1 KGHSH and CDR2 LQKENI. The CDR3 spells CASCPGQGADGYTF. Written as DNA, the CDR3 is TGTGCCAGCTGCCCGGGACAGGGGGCAGATGGCTACACCTTC.

Worth noting for this clonotype: This is likely an artifact of a read error, given a far larger clone one base away. The V call is TRBV28, the J call TRBJ2-1; no clear D. The J call is uncertain, as TRBJ2-5 better fits the DNA end. The CDR3 is 12 amino acids. Germline loops: CDR1 MDHEN, CDR2 SYDVKM. The CDR3 sequence: CASSLASRTQYF. CDR3 nucleotides: TGTGCCAGCAGTTTAGCGTCGAGGACCCAGTACTTC.

This clonotype was found many times. The chain links TRBV6-1 to TRBJ1-5, with D perhaps TRBD1 (6 bases). CDR1 MNHNS and CDR2 SASEGT come from the germline V gene. Deletions cut 1 base from V and 2 bases from J, with 9 bases between. CDR3 size: 15 residues. The CDR3 DNA is TGTGCCAGCAGTGAAGGGAACAGGGGCAATCAGCCCCAGCATTTT. The encoded protein is CASSEGNRGNQPQHF.

At least ten counts were recorded for this clonotype. CDR3: CASRPGVRDTEAFF. CDR3 bases: TGCGCCAGCAGACCGGGGGTGAGGGACACTGAAGCTTTCTTT. V usage is TRBV5-1 and J usage is TRBJ1-1; TRBD1 might be the D (5 bases). V was pared by 5 bases and J by 3 bases, with 14 bases between. Germline assignment: CDR1 SGHRS and CDR2 YFSETQ. This CDR3 has 14 amino acids. The whole variable domain, remainder taken from reference TRBV5-1 and TRBJ1-1, is KAGVTQTPRYLIKTRGQQVTLSCSPISGHRSVSWYQQTPGQGLQFLFEYFSETQRNKGNFPGRFSGRQFSNSRSEMNVSTLELGDSALYLCASRPGVRDTEAFFGQGTRLTVV.

The V gene is TRBV6-1, the J gene TRBJ2-1; D gene uncertain. V was cut by 4 bases and J by 3 bases, with 4 bases left in between. Germline V gives CDR1 MNHNS, CDR2 SASEGT. The CDR3 contains 12 residues. The CDR3 is CASSGRYNEQFF. The CDR3 bases are TGTGCCAGCAGTGGACGCTACAATGAGCAGTTCTTC.

This clonotype has a count of ten or more. This chain connects TRBV28 to TRBJ2-1; a possible D gene is TRBD2 (6 bases). This CDR3 comprises 13 residues. From germline, CDR1 is MDHEN and CDR2 SYDVKM. The V end was cut by 8 bases, the J end by 5 bases, with 13 bases between. The CDR3 loop reads CASGGGTHNEQFF. In DNA, the CDR3 is TGTGCCAGCGGCGGCGGGACCCACAATGAGCAGTTCTTC.

This clonotype occurred many times. The rearrangement uses TRBV7-9 and TRBJ2-3; 11 bases line up with TRBD2. In germline, CDR1 is SEHNR, CDR2 FQNEAQ (reference sequence). The CDR3 has 15 residues. Trimming at V came to 5 bases and at J to 7 bases, leaving 8 bases not matched to a gene. The CDR3 DNA is TGTGCCAGCAGCCAACTAGCGGGAGCTGGACATACGCAGTATTTT. Protein product: CASSQLAGAGHTQYF. Complete variable domain (other parts from reference TRBV7-9 and TRBJ2-3): DTGVSQNPRHKITKRGQNVTFRCDPISEHNRLYWYRQTLGQGPEFLTYFQNEAQLEKSRLLSDRFSAERPKGSFSTLEIQRTEQGDSAMYLCASSQLAGAGHTQYFGPGTRLTVL.

This clonotype came up many times. The chain combines TRBV7-2 with TRBJ1-2; a possible D gene is TRBD1 (5 bases). The CDR3 spans 16 residues. The ends were cut back, 5 bases at V and 2 bases at J, with 18 bases in the middle. From germline, CDR1 is SGHTA and CDR2 FQGNSA. The CDR3 DNA follows: TGTGCCAGCAGCCTACCCCTATCGACAGAAAACTATGGCTACACCTTC. Protein: CASSLPLSTENYGYTF.

The table lists this clonotype with a few counts. V is TRBV5-4 and J is TRBJ1-4, with D maybe TRBD1 (5 bases). CDR3 length: 15 amino acids. Germline CDR1 reads SGHNT; CDR2 reads YYREEE (reference sequence). The V gene lost 4 bases and the J gene lost 0 bases, with 10 bases spanning the gap. CDR3 region: CASSRGAATNEKLFF. The CDR3 bases are TGTGCCAGCAGCAGAGGGGCGGCAACTAATGAAAAACTGTTTTTT.

This clonotype was detected many times. The chain is built from TRBV28 and TRBJ2-3; unclear D gene. The ends were cut back, 6 bases at V and 2 bases at J, with 12 bases in the middle. The V gene's germline CDR1 is MDHEN and CDR2 SYDVKM. This CDR3 has 14 residues. CDR3 sequence reads: CASRKPGNTDTQYF. The CDR3 nucleotides read TGTGCCAGCAGAAAACCGGGCAACACAGATACGCAGTATTTT.

This clonotype appeared a few times. V gene TRBV6-5 combines with J gene TRBJ1-1; tentative D call: TRBD1 (6 bases). Germline V gene sequence: CDR1 MNHEY, CDR2 SVGAGI. The CDR3 sequence is 18 residues long. Trimming stripped 2 bases from V and 1 base from J, with 20 bases between. For the CDR3, the DNA is TGTGCCAGCAGTTACCGGCCCGGGGGCCTCGCAACGAACACTGAAGCTTTCTTT. Translated: CASSYRPGGLATNTEAFF.